The T cell receptor beta chain under discussion was sequenced for a study of blood T cell repertoires in COVID-19. Using immunoSEQ multiplex PCR, the repertoire was profiled, and TCRdb retains in-frame clones only, with some absent. The data contain under 200,000 clones, approximately 87% of them seen just once; the ten biggest clones take up 3.7%. The CDR3 has 15 amino acids. The germline V gene has CDR1 SGHNT and CDR2 YYREEE (reference sequence). Trimming at V came to 2 bases and at J to 2 bases, leaving 6 bases not matched to a gene. The specimen sequenced was peripheral blood. The receptor comes from a man aged 18-30 years with active or convalescent COVID-19. This chain links TRBV5-4 with TRBJ2-7, with 8 bases identical to TRBD2. CDR3 sequence reads: CASSLPGRATYEQYF. The CDR3 DNA reads TGTGCCAGCAGCTTACCCGGGAGGGCTACCTACGAGCAGTACTTC.